Below are 11 T cell receptor beta chains sequenced from a single sample in a study of T cell therapy after organ transplantation. As for time point: 4-8 weeks after completion of therapy. No antigens are known for them. Clones were read by immunoSEQ multiplex PCR, and TCRdb kept only the in-frame ones, dropping some. The data show approximately 3,100 clones, 80% to 85% seen once. The sequencing here drew on CD8+ T cells from blood, taken after autologous CMV-specific T cell therapy. Receptor source: a human patient who had received a solid organ transplant and had CMV disease. Some T cells may be graft donor cells.

This rearrangement joins TRBV19 to TRBJ1-5; no clear D. Trimming took 4 bases from V and 4 from J, leaving 8 bases between them. Germline V gene sequence: CDR1 LNHDA, CDR2 SQIVND (reference sequence). CDR3 length: 13 residues. CDR3: CASSSVGNQPQHF. The CDR3 DNA is TGTGCCAGTAGTAGCGTGGGGAATCAGCCCCAGCATTTT. Based on the CDR3 plus reference TRBV19 and TRBJ1-5, the full variable domain is DGGITQSPKYLFRKEGQNVTLSCEQNLNHDAMYWYRQDPGQGLRLIYYSQIVNDFQKGDIAEGYSVSREKKESFPLTVTSAQKNPTAFYLCASSSVGNQPQHFGDGTRLSIL.

This chain connects TRBV6-4 to TRBJ1-2; 7 nucleotides line up with TRBD1. V was clipped by 2 bases and J by 8 bases; unmatched bases: 11. Germline V lookup: CDR1 MRHNA, CDR2 SNTAGT. This CDR3 is 15 amino acids long. The CDR3 sequence: CASSDRTTGVGGYTF. The CDR3 coding sequence is TGTGCCAGCAGTGACCGCACTACAGGGGTTGGCGGCTACACCTTC.

The rearrangement uses TRBV2 and TRBJ2-3; D gene ambiguous. The CDR3 is 12 residues long. CDR1 and CDR2 from the germline V gene are SNHLY and FYNNEI. The ends were cut back, 4 bases at V and 6 bases at J, with 8 bases in the middle. The CDR3 here is CASSVGLDTQYF. Here the CDR3 DNA reads TGTGCCAGCAGTGTCGGGTTGGATACGCAGTATTTT.

The chain links TRBV6-7 to TRBJ1-2; 10 bases fit TRBD1. TRBV6-7 is an ORF, with its function uncertain. The trim removed 4 bases at V and 4 bases at J, leaving 9 bases unmatched. The CDR3 has 16 residues. The CDR3 reads CASSSGQGGAGYGYTF. DNA of the CDR3: TGTGCCAGCAGTTCAGGACAGGGGGGGGCGGGCTATGGCTACACCTTC.

This clone has more than one count but fewer than ten. The chain employs TRBV11-3 and TRBJ2-1; D call uncertain. Germline V lookup: CDR1 SGHNT, CDR2 YENEEA. Trimming took 4 bases from V and 9 from J, leaving 10 bases between them. The CDR3 is made up of 12 amino acids. This CDR3 reads CASSSLGGEQFF. The CDR3 nucleotides are TGTGCCAGCAGCTCCTTAGGCGGTGAGCAGTTCTTC.

By share of the sample, this clone is large. The CDR3 loop is CASIVYGKTEAFF. Written as DNA, the CDR3 is TGTGCCAGCATCGTTTACGGAAAGACTGAAGCTTTCTTT. The rearrangement joins TRBV6-6 to TRBJ1-1; D ambiguous. Trimming left V 7 bases short and J 5 bases short, with 14 bases between. The CDR3 extends over 13 amino acids. Germline CDR1 MNHNY, CDR2 SVGAGI (reference sequence).

This clone was seen a single time. The chain uses TRBV7-9 and TRBJ2-6, with 8 bases that match TRBD1. The V segment lost 0 bases and the J segment 2 bases; nucleotides outside the gene matches: 0. The CDR3 is made up of 16 amino acids. From germline, CDR1 is SEHNR and CDR2 FQNEAQ (reference sequence). The CDR3 DNA is TGTGCCAGCAGCTTAGCGACAGGGGCTGGGGCCAACGTCCTGACTTTC. As protein: CASSLATGAGANVLTF.

The chain uses TRBV5-5 and TRBJ1-2; TRBD1 agrees at 9 bases. This CDR3 is built from 15 residues. CDR1 is SGHKS and CDR2 is YYEKEE in the germline V gene (reference sequence). The J segment lost 5 bases and the V segment lost 4 bases, leaving 9 bases of the junction unmatched. The CDR3 is CASSLGTGTSYGYTF. CDR3 bases: TGTGCCAGCAGCCTTGGGACAGGGACTTCATATGGCTACACCTTC.

The count of this clone is one. The V call is TRBV19, the J call TRBJ2-7; D is unclear. The CDR3 totals 13 residues. V lost 1 base, J lost 1 base, and 5 bases lay in between. CDR1 is LNHDA, CDR2 SQIVND, per germline (reference sequence). In DNA form, the CDR3 reads TGTGCCAGTAGTATAGGGGGATCCTACGAGCAGTACTTC. Translated, it gives CASSIGGSYEQYF.

The chain couples TRBV7-9 to TRBJ1-1, with 9 nucleotides matching TRBD1. The germline gives CDR1 SEHNR, CDR2 FQNEAQ (reference sequence). With V trimmed by 4 bases and J by 0 bases, 9 bases remained unmatched. The CDR3 consists of 17 residues. The CDR3 is CASSSRQGVGMNTEAFF. CDR3 in DNA: TGTGCCAGCAGCTCACGACAGGGGGTTGGCATGAACACTGAAGCTTTCTTT.

Remarks on this clone: The junction does not match germline at one end; this may be a read error. The chain couples TRBV7-7 to TRBJ2-7; the match to TRBD1 covers 11 bases. The CDR3 sequence is 15 residues long. Germline CDR1 reads SSHAT; CDR2 reads FNYEAQ (reference sequence). Here the CDR3 DNA reads TGTGCTAGCAGCCTGGGGACAGGGGGAATAAACGAGCAGTACTTC. As protein: CASSLGTGGINEQYF.